A selection of T cell receptor beta chains follows, all from one sample in a study of T cells after yellow fever vaccination. MiXCR, applied by TCRdb to the 5' RACE reads, yields one record per CDR3 protein. The sample has more than 65,000 distinct CDR3 sequences, 5.5% to 7.5% seen once. This sample comprised CD4+ T cells sorted from PBMCs, obtained roughly 14 days after the first yellow fever vaccination. All receptors derive from a man aged 18 to 29 who received the YFV17D yellow fever vaccine. Both conserved end residues are part of each CDR3. D genes are given only for firm matches. Not all rows give a size; the values are once, few, many and, for expanded clones, a class.

>.|TRBV12-3/TRBV12-4|.|TRBJ2-5
TGTGCCAGCACTTTACAGGCTCAAGAGACCCAGTACTTC
CASTLQAQETQYF
>many|TRBV11-3|.|TRBJ1-4
TGTGCCAGCAGCTTACGCTCTGGGGATGAAAAACTGTTTTTT
CASSLRSGDEKLFF
>many|TRBV12-3/TRBV12-4|TRBD2|TRBJ2-1
TGTGCCAGCAGATGGTCGGGGGGGAATGAGCAGTTCTTC
CASRWSGGNEQFF
>many|TRBV9|TRBD1|TRBJ2-5
TGTGCCAGCAGCCCCGGGACAGGGGGCTTGGAGACCCAGTACTTC
CASSPGTGGLETQYF
>.|TRBV27|TRBD2|TRBJ2-3
TGTGCCAGCAGTTCCCCGCTGAGCGGGGGGCCCCCAGATACGCAGTATTTT
CASSSPLSGGPPDTQYF
>medium-sized|TRBV5-1|TRBD1|TRBJ1-6
TGCGCCAGCAGCTTGGGGGACAGTTTAAGGCCCCTCCACTTT
CASSLGDSLRPLHF
>many|TRBV5-1|.|TRBJ2-5
TGCGCCAGCAGCCGGGCAGACCAAGAGACCCAGTACTTC
CASSRADQETQYF
>many|TRBV5-5|.|TRBJ2-1
TGTGCCAGCAGGACCGATCCTAGCAATGAGCAGTTCTTC
CASRTDPSNEQFF
>many|TRBV5-1|TRBD1|TRBJ2-2
TGCGCCAGCACCCCGGGACAGGGCGCGAACACCGGGGAGCTGTTTTTT
CASTPGQGANTGELFF
>many|TRBV4-1|TRBD1|TRBJ2-7
TGCGCCAGCAGCCCAGCTCCGGGACAGGCCCTCCAAGAGCAGTACTTC
CASSPAPGQALQEQYF
>many|TRBV27|.|TRBJ2-5
TGTGCCAGCAGTTCCTCCGACAGGCAAGAGACCCAGTACTTC
CASSSSDRQETQYF
>many|TRBV5-6|.|TRBJ1-6
TGTGCCAGCACCCGTCGGGGGGCCTATAATTCACCCCTCCACTTT
CASTRRGAYNSPLHF
>many|TRBV4-3|.|TRBJ1-5
TGCGCCAGCAGCTCAAACTTGGGGAATCAGCCCCAGCATTTT
CASSSNLGNQPQHF
>many|TRBV20-1|TRBD1|TRBJ1-6
TGCAGTGCTACCCGGGACAGCAGAAATTCACCCCTCCACTTT
CSATRDSRNSPLHF
>many|TRBV7-9|.|TRBJ1-6
TGTGCCAGCCGGTTAGGGGTTCGTAATTCACCCCTCCACTTT
CASRLGVRNSPLHF
>many|TRBV20-1|TRBD2|TRBJ2-5
TGCAGTGTAACTAGCGGGGGGGAAGAGACCCAGTACTTC
CSVTSGGEETQYF
>many|TRBV7-2|.|TRBJ1-3
TGTGCCAGCAGCCCCCGACAGGTTCGCTCTGGAAACACCATATATTTT
CASSPRQVRSGNTIYF
>many|TRBV12-3/TRBV12-4|.|TRBJ1-5
TGTGCCAGCAGTCTACAGGGTGGACAGCCCCAGCATTTT
CASSLQGGQPQHF
>few|TRBV7-2|.|TRBJ1-2
TGTGCCAGCAGCTTAGGGTTCGAAATACGCTATGGCTACACCTTC
CASSLGFEIRYGYTF
>many|TRBV3-1|.|TRBJ1-1
TGTGCCAGCAGCCAAGTCACTGAAGCTTTCTTT
CASSQVTEAFF
>many|TRBV11-2|.|TRBJ1-1
TGTGCCAGCAGCTTAGTTGCAAACACTGAAGCTTTCTTT
CASSLVANTEAFF
>many|TRBV5-1|TRBD2|TRBJ2-3
TGCGCCAGCAGCGGTTTCGGGGGGGCGAGCACAGATACGCAGTATTTT
CASSGFGGASTDTQYF